This entry is about one TCR beta chain. Its antigen is unknown. The germline gene is not matched at one end of the junction; a read error may be the cause. The length of the CDR3 is 16 residues. Germline CDR1 is SGHRS and CDR2 is YFSETQ. These data originate in a study of cytomegalovirus exposure and HLA in healthy donors. General observations from the study: In a later analysis, an Asian-associated ancestry cluster reportedly showed fewer N-insertions than the approximately 610-donor mean. In a later analysis, V- and J-gene trimming of beta chains associated with a DCLRE1C missense variant, replicated independently. The CMV antigen specificity of a few CMV-associated chains was confirmed through in vitro analysis.

A multiplex PCR was run with 60 Vbeta primers and 13 Jbeta primers. Sequencing used immunoSEQ multiplex PCR; TCRdb keeps in-frame clones, though not all of them. The data contain about 97,000 clones, 73% of them seen just once; the ten biggest clones take up under 4.5%. This chain connects TRBV5-1 to TRBJ1-1; D gene ambiguous. The sample taken for sequencing was PBMCs. The sequence was collected from a man aged 35-49 years in good health and CMV-seronegative. The CDR3 nucleotides read TGCGCAAGCAGCTTGGGCGGCGACCGGAGGAACACTGAAGCTTTCTTT. Translation: CASSLGGDRRNTEAFF. The complete variable domain, with remaining parts taken from reference TRBV5-1 and TRBJ1-1, reads KAGVTQTPRYLIKTRGQQVTLSCSPISGHRSVSWYQQTPGQGLQFLFEYFSETQRNKGNFPGRFSGRQFSNSRSEMNVSTLELGDSALYLCASSLGGDRRNTEAFFGQGTRLTVV.